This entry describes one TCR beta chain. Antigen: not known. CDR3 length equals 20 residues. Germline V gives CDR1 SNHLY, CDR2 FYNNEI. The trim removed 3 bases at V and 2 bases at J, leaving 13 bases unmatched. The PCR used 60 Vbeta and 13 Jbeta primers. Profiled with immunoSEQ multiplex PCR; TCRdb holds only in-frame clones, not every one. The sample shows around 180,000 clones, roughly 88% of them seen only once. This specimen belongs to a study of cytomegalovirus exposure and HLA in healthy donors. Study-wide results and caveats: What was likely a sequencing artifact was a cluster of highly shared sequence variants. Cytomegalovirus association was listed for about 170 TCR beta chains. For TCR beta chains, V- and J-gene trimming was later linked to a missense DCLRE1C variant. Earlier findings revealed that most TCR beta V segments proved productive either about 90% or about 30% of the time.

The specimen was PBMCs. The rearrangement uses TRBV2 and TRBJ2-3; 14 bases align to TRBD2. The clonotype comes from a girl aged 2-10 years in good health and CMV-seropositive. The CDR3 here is CASSDPGTSGGLDSTDTQYF. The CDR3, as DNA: TGTGCCAGCAGTGATCCGGGGACTAGCGGGGGCCTAGATTCCACAGATACGCAGTATTTT.